This T cell receptor (beta chain) originates from a study of human T cells and chemical hapten exposure. Overall study findings and caveats: PT1 expanded TCR counts and patch test score correlated positively.

The sample holds many counts of this clonotype. The target antigen is unknown. Germline-derived CDR1 and CDR2 are SGHTA and FQGNSA. Trimming stripped 0 bases from V and 3 bases from J, with 12 bases between. The CDR3 runs to 15 residues. TCRdb reprocessed the RACE reads with MiXCR, giving one entry per CDR3 protein. The repertoire consists of roughly 120,000 distinct CDR3 sequences, with roughly a tenth occurring once and the leading ten covering over 3%. The time point here: patch test 2, 6 weeks after DPC sensitization. The treatment is: therapeutic diphenylcyclopropenone sensitization with weekly scalp DPC. Staff drew blood before applying each patch test.

The source of this sequence is a woman aged 35 to 49 with alopecia areata. Some clones in this sample may be carry-over from other donors' samples. The chain joins TRBV7-2 to TRBJ2-7; D uncertain. The sequenced sample was whole blood, obtained in connection with sensitization to the hapten diphenylcyclopropenone (DPC). The CDR3 protein is CASSLASVRHYEQYF. The CDR3 bases are TGTGCCAGCAGCTTAGCGTCCGTCCGCCACTACGAGCAGTACTTC.